This T cell receptor beta chain was recorded in a study of blood T cell repertoires in COVID-19. Turning to the study itself: Recovery meant two consecutive negative NP/OP PCR tests, professional clearance, or resolved symptoms. From T cells, B-cell-depleted T cells, or PBMCs came the material, which was cDNA or gDNA.

The CDR3 consists of 12 residues. Germline V CDR1 and CDR2: MDHEN, SYDVKM. V was trimmed by 8 bases and J by 7 bases, leaving 9 bases between them. Repertoires were generated with immunoSEQ multiplex PCR, while TCRdb's copy carries only in-frame clones and drops some. The sample holds fewer than 250,000 clones, more than 75% seen once. The origin of this receptor is a man aged 25 to 40 in a cohort exposed to, infected with or recovered from COVID-19 (not recorded which). The chain combines TRBV28 with TRBJ1-6; D is unclear. The specimen was PBMCs or T cells enriched from blood (not recorded which). CDR3 protein: CASAYSNSPLHF. The CDR3 DNA reads TGTGCCAGCGCCTATTCGAATTCACCCCTCCACTTT.